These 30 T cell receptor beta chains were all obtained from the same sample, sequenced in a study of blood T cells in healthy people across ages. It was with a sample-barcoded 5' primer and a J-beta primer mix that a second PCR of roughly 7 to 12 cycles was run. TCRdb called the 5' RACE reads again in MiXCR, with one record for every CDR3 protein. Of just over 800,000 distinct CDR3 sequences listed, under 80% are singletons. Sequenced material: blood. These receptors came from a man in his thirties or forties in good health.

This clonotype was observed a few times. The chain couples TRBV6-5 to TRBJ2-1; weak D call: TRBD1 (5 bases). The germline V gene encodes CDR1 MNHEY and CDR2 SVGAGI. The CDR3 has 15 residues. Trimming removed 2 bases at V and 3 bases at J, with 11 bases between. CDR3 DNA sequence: TGTGCCAGCAGTTACGGGCAGGGTTTCTACAATGAGCAGTTCTTC. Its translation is CASSYGQGFYNEQFF.

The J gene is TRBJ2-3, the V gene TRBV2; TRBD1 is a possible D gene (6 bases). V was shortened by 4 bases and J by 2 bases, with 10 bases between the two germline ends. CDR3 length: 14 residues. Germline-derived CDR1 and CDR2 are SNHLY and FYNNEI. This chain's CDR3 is CASSVGHPTDTQYF. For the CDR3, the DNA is TGTGCCAGCAGTGTGGGACACCCCACAGATACGCAGTATTTT.

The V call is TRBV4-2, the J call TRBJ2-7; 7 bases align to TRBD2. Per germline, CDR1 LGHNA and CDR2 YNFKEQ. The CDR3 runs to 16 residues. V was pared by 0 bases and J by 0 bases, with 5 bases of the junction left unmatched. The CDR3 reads CASSQEGGLRSYEQYF. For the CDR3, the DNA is TGTGCCAGCAGCCAAGAGGGGGGGTTGCGCTCCTACGAGCAGTACTTC.

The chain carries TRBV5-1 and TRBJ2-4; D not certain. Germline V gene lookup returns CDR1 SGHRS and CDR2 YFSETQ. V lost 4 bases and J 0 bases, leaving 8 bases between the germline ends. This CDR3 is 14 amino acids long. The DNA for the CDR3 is TGCGCCAGCAGCCCGCGCGAAGCCAAAAACATTCAGTACTTC. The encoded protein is CASSPREAKNIQYF.

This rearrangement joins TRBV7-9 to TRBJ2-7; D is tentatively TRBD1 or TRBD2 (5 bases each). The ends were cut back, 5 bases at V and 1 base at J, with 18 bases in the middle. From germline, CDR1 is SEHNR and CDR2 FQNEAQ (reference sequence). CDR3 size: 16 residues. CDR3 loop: CASSEVGAKGSYEQYF. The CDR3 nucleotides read TGTGCCAGCAGCGAAGTCGGGGCAAAGGGGTCCTACGAGCAGTACTTC.

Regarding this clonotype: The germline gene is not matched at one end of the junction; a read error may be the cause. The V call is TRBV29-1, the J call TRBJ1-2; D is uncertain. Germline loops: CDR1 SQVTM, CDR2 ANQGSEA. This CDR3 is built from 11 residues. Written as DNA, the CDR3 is TGCGGCGTAACGGAGGCAGGCGGCTACACCTTC. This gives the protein CGVTEAGGYTF. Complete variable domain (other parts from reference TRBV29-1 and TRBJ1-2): SAVISQKPSRDICQRGTSLTIQCQVDSQVTMMFWYRQQPGQSLTLIATANQGSEATYESGFVIDKFPISRPNLTFSTLTVSNMSPEDSSIYLCGVTEAGGYTFGSGTRLTVV.

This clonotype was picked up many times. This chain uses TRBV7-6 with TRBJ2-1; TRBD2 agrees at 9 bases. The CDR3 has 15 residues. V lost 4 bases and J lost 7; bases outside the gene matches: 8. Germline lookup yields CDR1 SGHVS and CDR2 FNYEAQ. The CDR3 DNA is TGTGCCAGCAGCTCGCGGGGGGGCAACGCGAATGAGCAGTTCTTC. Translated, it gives CASSSRGGNANEQFF. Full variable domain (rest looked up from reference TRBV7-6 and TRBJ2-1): GAGVSQSPRYKVTKRGQDVALRCDPISGHVSLYWYRQALGQGPEFLTYFNYEAQQDKSGLPNDRFSAERPEGSISTLTIQRTEQRDSAMYRCASSSRGGNANEQFFGPGTRLTVL.

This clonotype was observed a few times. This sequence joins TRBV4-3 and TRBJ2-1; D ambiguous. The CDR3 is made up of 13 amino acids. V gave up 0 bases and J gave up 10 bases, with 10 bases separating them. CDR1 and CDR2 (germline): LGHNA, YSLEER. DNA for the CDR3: TGCGCCAGCAGCCAAGATGTCAAACGCGAGCAGTTCTTC. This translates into CASSQDVKREQFF.

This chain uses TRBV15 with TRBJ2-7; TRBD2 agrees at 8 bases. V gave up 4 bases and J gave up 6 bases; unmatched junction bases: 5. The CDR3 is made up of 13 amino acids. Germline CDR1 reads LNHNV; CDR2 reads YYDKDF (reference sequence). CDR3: CATSTETSGEQYF. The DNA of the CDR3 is TGTGCCACCAGCACAGAAACTAGCGGCGAGCAGTACTTC. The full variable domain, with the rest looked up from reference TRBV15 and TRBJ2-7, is DAMVIQNPRYQVTQFGKPVTLSCSQTLNHNVMYWYQQKSSQAPKLLFHYYDKDFNNEADTPDNFQSRRPNTSFCFLDIRSPGLGDTAMYLCATSTETSGEQYFGPGTRLTVT.

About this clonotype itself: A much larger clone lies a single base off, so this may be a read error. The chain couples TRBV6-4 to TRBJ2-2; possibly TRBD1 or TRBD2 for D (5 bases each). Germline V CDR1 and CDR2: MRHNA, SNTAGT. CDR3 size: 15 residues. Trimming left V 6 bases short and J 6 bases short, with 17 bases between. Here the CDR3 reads CASSRDVGDAGELFF. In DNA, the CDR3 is TGTGCCAGCAGCCGGGACGTAGGGGACGCCGGGGAGCTGTTTTTT.

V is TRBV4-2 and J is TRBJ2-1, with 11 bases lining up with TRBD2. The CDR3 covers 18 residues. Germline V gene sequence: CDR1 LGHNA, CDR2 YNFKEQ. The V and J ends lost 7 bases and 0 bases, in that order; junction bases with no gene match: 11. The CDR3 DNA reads TGTGCCAGCAACGGGGAGGGACTAGCGGTAAGCTCCTACAATGAGCAGTTCTTC. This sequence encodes CASNGEGLAVSSYNEQFF.

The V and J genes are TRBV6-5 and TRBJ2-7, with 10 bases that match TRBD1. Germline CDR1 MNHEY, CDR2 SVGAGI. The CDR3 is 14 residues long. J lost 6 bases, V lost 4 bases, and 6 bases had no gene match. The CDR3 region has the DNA TGTGCCAGCAGTTTTGGGACAGGGGTTTTCGAGCAGTACTTC. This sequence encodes CASSFGTGVFEQYF.

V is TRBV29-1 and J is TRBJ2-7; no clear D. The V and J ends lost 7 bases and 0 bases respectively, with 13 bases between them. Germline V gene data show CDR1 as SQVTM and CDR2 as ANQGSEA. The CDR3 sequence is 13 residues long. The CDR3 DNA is TGCAGCGATAGGACGGTAAGCTCCTACGAGCAGTACTTC. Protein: CSDRTVSSYEQYF.

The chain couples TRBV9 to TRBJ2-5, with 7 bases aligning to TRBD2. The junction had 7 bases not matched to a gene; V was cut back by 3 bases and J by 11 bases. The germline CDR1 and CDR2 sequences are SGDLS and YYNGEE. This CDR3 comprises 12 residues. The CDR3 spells CASSGGGGEQYF. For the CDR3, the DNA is TGTGCCAGCAGCGGCGGGGGTGGTGAGCAGTACTTC. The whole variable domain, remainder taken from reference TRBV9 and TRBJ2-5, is DSGVTQTPKHLITATGQRVTLRCSPRSGDLSVYWYQQSLDQGLQFLIQYYNGEERAKGNILERFSAQQFPDLHSELNLSSLELGDSALYFCASSGGGGEQYFGPGTRLLVL.

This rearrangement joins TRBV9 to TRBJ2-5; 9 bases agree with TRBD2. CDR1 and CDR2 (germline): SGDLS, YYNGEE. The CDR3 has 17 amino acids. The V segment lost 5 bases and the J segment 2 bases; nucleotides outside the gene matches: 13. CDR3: CASSGNPERGDQETQYF. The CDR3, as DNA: TGTGCCAGCAGTGGGAACCCCGAGCGGGGGGATCAAGAGACCCAGTACTTC.

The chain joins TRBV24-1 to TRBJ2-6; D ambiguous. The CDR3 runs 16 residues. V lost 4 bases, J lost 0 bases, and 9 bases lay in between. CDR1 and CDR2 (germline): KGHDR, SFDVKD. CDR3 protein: CATSETRSSGANVLTF. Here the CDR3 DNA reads TGTGCCACCAGTGAGACACGGAGCTCTGGGGCCAACGTCCTGACTTTC.

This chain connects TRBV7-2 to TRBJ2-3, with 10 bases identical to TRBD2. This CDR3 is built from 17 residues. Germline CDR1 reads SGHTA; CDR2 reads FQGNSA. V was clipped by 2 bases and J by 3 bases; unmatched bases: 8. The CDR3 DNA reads TGTGCCAGCAGCTTATATCCCCTAGCGGGGGTAACAGATACGCAGTATTTT. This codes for CASSLYPLAGVTDTQYF.

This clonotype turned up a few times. CDR3 residues: CASSAPRQQETQYF. The DNA for the CDR3 is TGTGCCAGCAGCGCCCCGAGACAGCAAGAGACCCAGTACTTC. This chain connects TRBV9 to TRBJ2-5; D may be TRBD1 (5 bases). Between the trimmed V and J ends, which lost 3 bases and 2 bases, there was a span of 11 bases. The CDR3 spans 14 residues. The germline V gene encodes CDR1 SGDLS and CDR2 YYNGEE.

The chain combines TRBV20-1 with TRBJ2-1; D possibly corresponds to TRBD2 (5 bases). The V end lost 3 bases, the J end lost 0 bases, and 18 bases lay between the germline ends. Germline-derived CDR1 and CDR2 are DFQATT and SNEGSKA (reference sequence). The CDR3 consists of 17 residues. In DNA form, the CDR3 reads TGCAGTGCTAGGGATAGCGCGGTCCTTCTCTCCTACAATGAGCAGTTCTTC. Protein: CSARDSAVLLSYNEQFF.

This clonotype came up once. This CDR3 reads CASSARQGLPQNEQYF. For the CDR3, the DNA is TGTGCCAGCAGTGCCCGACAGGGCCTACCTCAGAACGAGCAGTACTTC. The gene calls are TRBV6-1 and TRBJ2-7, with TRBD1 identical over 7 bases. This CDR3 is 16 amino acids long. With 4 bases clipped from V and 5 bases from J, the junction kept 14 bases outside the gene matches. Germline assignment: CDR1 MNHNS and CDR2 SASEGT.

The CDR3 region is CASSAGQSPANYGYTF. CDR3 DNA: TGTGCCAGCAGCGCGGGACAGAGCCCAGCTAACTATGGCTACACCTTC. The chain has TRBV9 and TRBJ1-2; 7 nucleotides agree with TRBD1. The germline CDR1 and CDR2 sequences are SGDLS and YYNGEE. The CDR3 contains 16 residues. V was clipped by 3 bases and J by 0 bases; unmatched bases: 8. The full variable domain, completed using reference TRBV9 and TRBJ1-2, is DSGVTQTPKHLITATGQRVTLRCSPRSGDLSVYWYQQSLDQGLQFLIQYYNGEERAKGNILERFSAQQFPDLHSELNLSSLELGDSALYFCASSAGQSPANYGYTFGSGTRLTVV.

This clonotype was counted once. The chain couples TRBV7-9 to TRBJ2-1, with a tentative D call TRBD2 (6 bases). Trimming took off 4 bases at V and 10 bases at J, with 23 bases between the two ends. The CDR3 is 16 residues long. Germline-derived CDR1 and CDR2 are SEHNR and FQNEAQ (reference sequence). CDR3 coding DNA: TGTGCCAGCAGCTACCCCGACTCCGGGGGTGGTCGGGAGCAGTTCTTC. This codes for CASSYPDSGGGREQFF.

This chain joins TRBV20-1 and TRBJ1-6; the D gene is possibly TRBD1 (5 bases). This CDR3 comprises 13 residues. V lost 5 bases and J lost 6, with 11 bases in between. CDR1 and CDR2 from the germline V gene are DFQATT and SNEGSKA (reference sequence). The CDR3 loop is CSAARALNSPLHF. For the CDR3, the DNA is TGCAGTGCTGCCAGGGCTCTTAATTCACCCCTCCACTTT.

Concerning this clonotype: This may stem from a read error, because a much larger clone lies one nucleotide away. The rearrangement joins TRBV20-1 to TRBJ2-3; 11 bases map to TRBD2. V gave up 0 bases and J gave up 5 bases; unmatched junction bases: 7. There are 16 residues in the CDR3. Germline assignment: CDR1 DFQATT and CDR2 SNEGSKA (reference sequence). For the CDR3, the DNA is TGCAGTGCTAGAGATATGACTAGCGGGGCTCAAGATACGCAGTATTTT. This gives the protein CSARDMTSGAQDTQYF.

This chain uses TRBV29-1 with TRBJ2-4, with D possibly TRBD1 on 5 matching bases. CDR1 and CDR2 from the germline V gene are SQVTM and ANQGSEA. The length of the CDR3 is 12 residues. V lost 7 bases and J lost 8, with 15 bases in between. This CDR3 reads CSAKDSFDIQYF. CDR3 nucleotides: TGCAGCGCAAAAGACAGCTTCGACATTCAGTACTTC. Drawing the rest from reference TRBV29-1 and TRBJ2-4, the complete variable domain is SAVISQKPSRDICQRGTSLTIQCQVDSQVTMMFWYRQQPGQSLTLIATANQGSEATYESGFVIDKFPISRPNLTFSTLTVSNMSPEDSSIYLCSAKDSFDIQYFGAGTRLSVL.

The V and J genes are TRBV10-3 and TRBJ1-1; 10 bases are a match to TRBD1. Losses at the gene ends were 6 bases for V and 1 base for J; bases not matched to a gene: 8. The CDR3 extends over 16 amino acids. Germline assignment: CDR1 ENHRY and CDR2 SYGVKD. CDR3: CAIRNRDRGSNTEAFF. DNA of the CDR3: TGTGCCATCAGAAACCGGGACAGGGGTTCGAACACTGAAGCTTTCTTT.

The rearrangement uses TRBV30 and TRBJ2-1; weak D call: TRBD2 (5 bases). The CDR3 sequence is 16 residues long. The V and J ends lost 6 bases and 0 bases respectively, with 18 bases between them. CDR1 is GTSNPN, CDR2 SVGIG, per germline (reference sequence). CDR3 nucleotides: TGTGCCTGCCAGGCGATCGAGCGGTCCTCCTACAATGAGCAGTTCTTC. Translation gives CACQAIERSSYNEQFF.

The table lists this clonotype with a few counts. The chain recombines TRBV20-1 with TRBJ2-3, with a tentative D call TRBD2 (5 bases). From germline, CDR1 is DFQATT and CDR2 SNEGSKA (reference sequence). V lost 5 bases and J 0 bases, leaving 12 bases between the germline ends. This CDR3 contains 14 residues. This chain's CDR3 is CSAGAVSSTDTQYF. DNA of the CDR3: TGCAGTGCTGGAGCGGTATCTAGCACAGATACGCAGTATTTT.

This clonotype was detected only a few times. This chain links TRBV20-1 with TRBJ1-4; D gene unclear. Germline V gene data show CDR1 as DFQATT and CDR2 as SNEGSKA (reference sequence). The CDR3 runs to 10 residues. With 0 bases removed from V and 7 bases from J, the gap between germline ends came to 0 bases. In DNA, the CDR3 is TGCAGTGCTAGAGATGAAAAACTGTTTTTT. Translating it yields CSARDEKLFF.

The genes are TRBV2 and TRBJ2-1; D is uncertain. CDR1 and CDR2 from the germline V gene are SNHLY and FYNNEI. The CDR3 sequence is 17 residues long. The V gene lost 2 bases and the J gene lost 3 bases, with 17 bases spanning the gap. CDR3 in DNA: TGTGCCAGCAGTGAACAACACTTACTAACCGTCTACAATGAGCAGTTCTTC. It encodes CASSEQHLLTVYNEQFF.